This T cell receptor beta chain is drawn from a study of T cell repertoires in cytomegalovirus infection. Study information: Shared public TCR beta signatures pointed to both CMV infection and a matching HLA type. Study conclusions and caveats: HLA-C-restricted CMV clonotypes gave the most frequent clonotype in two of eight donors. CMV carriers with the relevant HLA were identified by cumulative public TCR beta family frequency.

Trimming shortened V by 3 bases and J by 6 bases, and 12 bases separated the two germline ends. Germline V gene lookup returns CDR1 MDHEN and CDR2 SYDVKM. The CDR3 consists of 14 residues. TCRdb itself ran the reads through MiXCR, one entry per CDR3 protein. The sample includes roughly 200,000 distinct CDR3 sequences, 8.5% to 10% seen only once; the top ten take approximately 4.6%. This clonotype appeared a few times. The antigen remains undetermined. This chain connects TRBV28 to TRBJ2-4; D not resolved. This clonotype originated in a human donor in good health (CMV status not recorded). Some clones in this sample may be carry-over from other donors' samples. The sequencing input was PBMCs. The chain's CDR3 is CASSFSAEPNIQYF. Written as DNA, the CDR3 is TGTGCCAGCAGTTTTTCTGCGGAACCAAACATTCAGTACTTC.